These 13 T cell receptor beta chains were sequenced from one sample in a study of CD8 T cells in ankylosing spondylitis. Study conclusions and caveats: Typical of ankylosing spondylitis blood, it appeared, was a TCR beta motif of roughly eight highly homologous variants.

Each CDR3 protein gets one entry after TCRdb re-called the 5' RACE reads with MiXCR. In the table there are some 800,000 distinct CDR3 sequences, approximately 10% of which are singletons. For these TCRs, the target antigens are not known. Material for sequencing was blood, either unsorted or a sorted T cell fraction (not recorded which). Receptors were obtained from a male donor with ankylosing spondylitis.

A few counts support this clonotype. The CDR3 DNA sequence: TGTGCCATCAGTGAGTCCCCCCGCGACGGTGAAGCTTTCTTT. This encodes CAISESPRDGEAFF. This chain connects TRBV10-3 to TRBJ1-1; D unclear. Germline values: CDR1 ENHRY, CDR2 SYGVKD. V lost 0 bases to trimming and J lost 7 bases, with 12 bases between them. CDR3 length: 14 residues.

Turning to this clonotype: This may arise from a read error, as a much more abundant clone is one base away. This rearrangement joins TRBV12-3 or TRBV12-4 to TRBJ1-1; perhaps TRBD1 as D (5 bases). The CDR3 length is 14 residues. V lost 10 bases to trimming and J lost 1 base, with 16 bases between them. The CDR3 is CATATDKRNTEAFF. For the CDR3, the DNA is TGTGCCACCGCGACAGATAAGAGGAACACTGAAGCTTTCTTT.

This chain uses TRBV6-5 with TRBJ2-3, with 7 bases matching TRBD2. The V gene's germline CDR1 is MNHEY and CDR2 SVGAGI. V shed 0 bases and J 0 bases; nucleotides not matched to a gene: 9. The CDR3 is 18 residues long. The CDR3 DNA reads TGTGCCAGCAGTTACTCTTGGCGGCTAGCGGAAAGCACAGATACGCAGTATTTT. It translates to CASSYSWRLAESTDTQYF.

This clonotype was seen a few times. The rearrangement links TRBV7-9 to TRBJ2-1, with unresolved D. This CDR3 is built from 16 residues. From germline, CDR1 is SEHNR and CDR2 FQNEAQ (reference sequence). Trimming left V 5 bases short and J 0 bases short, with 14 bases between. The CDR3 sequence is CASSAAWRSSYNEQFF. In DNA form, the CDR3 reads TGTGCCAGCAGCGCAGCGTGGCGGAGCTCCTACAATGAGCAGTTCTTC.

The gene calls are TRBV10-2 and TRBJ2-5; perhaps TRBD2 as D (5 bases). The CDR3 is 14 amino acids. V lost 3 bases and J 4 bases, leaving 12 bases between the germline ends. From germline, CDR1 is WSHSY and CDR2 SAAADI. Here the CDR3 reads CASSDLGLPETQYF. The CDR3 DNA is TGCGCCAGCAGTGACCTCGGACTGCCAGAGACCCAGTACTTC.

In this sample, this clonotype turned up a few times. V gene TRBV20-1 combines with J gene TRBJ2-1, with D possibly being TRBD1 (6 bases). This CDR3 has 14 residues. V gave up 5 bases and J gave up 7 bases, with 18 bases separating them. Per the germline V gene, CDR1 is DFQATT and CDR2 is SNEGSKA (reference sequence). Here the CDR3 reads CSAGSTGSLNEQFF. The DNA for the CDR3 is TGCAGTGCTGGTTCGACAGGCTCGTTAAATGAGCAGTTCTTC.

V and J are TRBV7-2 and TRBJ2-1, with D possibly matching TRBD1 (6 bases). This CDR3 is 14 amino acids long. Trimming pared 8 bases from V and 5 bases from J, leaving 16 bases between. Germline lookup yields CDR1 SGHTA and CDR2 FQGNSA. The CDR3 protein is CASLRGGWNNEQFF. Written as DNA, the CDR3 is TGTGCCAGCTTAAGAGGGGGTTGGAACAATGAGCAGTTCTTC.

In its sample, this clonotype was seen a few times. The chain has TRBV5-1 and TRBJ2-7; a possible D gene is TRBD1 (6 bases). Germline assignment: CDR1 SGHRS and CDR2 YFSETQ. The CDR3 runs to 16 residues. Trimming took 4 bases from V and 2 from J, leaving 19 bases between them. The CDR3 region has the DNA TGCGCCAGCAGCCATTCGGTCGGGACACCTGCCTACGAGCAGTACTTC. Translated: CASSHSVGTPAYEQYF.

The chain employs TRBV5-1 and TRBJ1-2; 9 bases map to TRBD1. Germline V gene lookup returns CDR1 SGHRS and CDR2 YFSETQ. V dropped 0 bases and J dropped 4; count of bases not matched to a gene: 10. CDR3 size: 17 residues. The CDR3 DNA follows: TGCGCCAGCAGCTTGGGTGGTGTCGGGACAGGGATCTATGGCTACACCTTC. This codes for CASSLGGVGTGIYGYTF.

The chain links TRBV6-1 to TRBJ2-7; 7 nucleotides align to TRBD1. The CDR3 totals 14 residues. Germline V gene lookup returns CDR1 MNHNS and CDR2 SASEGT. Trimming cost V 4 bases and J 7 bases; bases outside gene matches: 10. The DNA of the CDR3 is TGTGCCAGCAGTGGCACGGGACAGCTGAGTGAGCAGTACTTC. Its protein is CASSGTGQLSEQYF.

The rearrangement links TRBV5-6 to TRBJ1-6; D gene uncertain. The CDR3 is 17 residues long. Germline loops: CDR1 SGHDT, CDR2 YYEEEE. The V gene lost 4 bases and the J gene lost 0 bases, with 14 bases spanning the gap. The CDR3 sequence is CASSLGVKSSYNSPLHF. In nucleotides, the CDR3 is TGTGCCAGCAGCCTGGGAGTTAAGAGCTCCTATAATTCACCCCTCCACTTT.

V usage is TRBV20-1 and J usage is TRBJ2-1; no clear D gene. Germline loops: CDR1 DFQATT, CDR2 SNEGSKA (reference sequence). This CDR3 comprises 12 residues. Trimming stripped 7 bases from V and 2 bases from J, with 9 bases between. The CDR3 protein is CSGRWAYNEQFF. CDR3 sequence (DNA): TGCAGTGGTAGGTGGGCCTACAATGAGCAGTTCTTC.

V is TRBV9 and J is TRBJ2-3; D is uncertain. This CDR3 is 15 amino acids long. The germline V gene has CDR1 SGDLS and CDR2 YYNGEE. Trimming left V 3 bases short and J 0 bases short, with 11 bases between. The CDR3 reads CASSASLGSTDTQYF. DNA for the CDR3: TGTGCCAGCAGCGCCAGTTTAGGTAGCACAGATACGCAGTATTTT.